One TCR beta chain is described in this entry. No antigen is known for it. This sample was included in a study of CD8 T cells in ankylosing spondylitis. Study-wide points: In ankylosing spondylitis blood, a motif of roughly 8 highly homologous TCR beta variants appeared characteristic.

TCRdb reprocessed the 5' RACE reads via MiXCR and lists one record per CDR3 protein. The sample shows some 700,000 distinct CDR3 sequences, around 20% of them seen only once. The CDR3 length is 17 residues. The V end was cut by 2 bases, the J end by 0 bases, with 15 bases between. This sequence originates from a male donor with ankylosing spondylitis. Sequenced sample: blood, either unsorted or a sorted T cell fraction (not recorded which). The J gene is TRBJ2-3, the V gene TRBV12-3 or TRBV12-4; tentative D call: TRBD2 (5 bases). The CDR3 is CASSLSPGAASTDTQYF. The CDR3, as DNA: TGTGCCAGCAGTTTATCCCCAGGAGCGGCAAGCACAGATACGCAGTATTTT.